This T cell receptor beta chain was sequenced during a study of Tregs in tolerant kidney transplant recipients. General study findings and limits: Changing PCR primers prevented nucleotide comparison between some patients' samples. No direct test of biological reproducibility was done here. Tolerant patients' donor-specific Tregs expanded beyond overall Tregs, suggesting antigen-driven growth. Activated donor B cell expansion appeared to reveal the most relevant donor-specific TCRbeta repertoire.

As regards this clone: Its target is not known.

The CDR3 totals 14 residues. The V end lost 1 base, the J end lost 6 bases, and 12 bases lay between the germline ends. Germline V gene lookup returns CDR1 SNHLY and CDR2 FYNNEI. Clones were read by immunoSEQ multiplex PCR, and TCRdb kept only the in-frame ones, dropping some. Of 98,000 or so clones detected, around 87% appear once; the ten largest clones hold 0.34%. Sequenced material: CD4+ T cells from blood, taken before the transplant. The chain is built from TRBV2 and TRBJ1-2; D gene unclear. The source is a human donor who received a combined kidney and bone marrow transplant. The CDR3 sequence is CASSEVGDGNGYTF. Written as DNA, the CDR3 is TGTGCCAGCAGTGAAGTAGGAGACGGAAATGGCTACACCTTC.